One sample yielded the 20 T cell receptor beta chains listed below, sequenced in a study of technical replicates of blood from several donors. Clones were read by immunoSEQ multiplex PCR, and TCRdb kept only the in-frame ones, dropping some. Of roughly 87,000 clones in the sample, roughly nine tenths were seen once. Sequenced material: T cells isolated from PBMCs. These receptors were taken from a human donor in good health.

The V and J genes are TRBV28 and TRBJ2-5, with 12 bases matching TRBD2. The CDR3 has 16 residues. Germline lookup yields CDR1 MDHEN and CDR2 SYDVKM. V gave up 7 bases and J gave up 4 bases; unmatched junction bases: 10. The CDR3 spells CASMGLAGPKGETQYF. CDR3 nucleotide sequence: TGTGCCAGCATGGGACTAGCGGGCCCCAAGGGAGAGACCCAGTACTTC. Full variable domain (outside the CDR3, taken from reference TRBV28 and TRBJ2-5): DVKVTQSSRYLVKRTGEKVFLECVQDMDHENMFWYRQDPGLGLRLIYFSYDVKMKEKGDIPEGYSVSREKKERFSLILESASTNQTSMYLCASMGLAGPKGETQYFGPGTRLLVL.

The chain uses TRBV11-2 and TRBJ1-1; D unclear. Germline CDR1 and CDR2: SGHAT and FQNNGV. The V and J ends lost 11 bases and 1 base respectively, with 11 bases between them. The CDR3 extends over 12 amino acids. Here the CDR3 DNA reads TGTGCCGTAGCTATGGGGAACACTGAAGCTTTCTTT. Translated, it gives CAVAMGNTEAFF.

The chain employs TRBV5-1 and TRBJ2-1; 13 positions match TRBD2. J was trimmed by 3 bases and V by 4 bases; bases with no gene match: 4. There are 16 residues in the CDR3. Germline CDR1 reads SGHRS; CDR2 reads YFSETQ. CDR3 coding DNA: TGCGCCAGCAGCCCGGGGACTAGCGGGATCTACAATGAGCAGTTCTTC. This sequence encodes CASSPGTSGIYNEQFF.

The V gene is TRBV4-2, the J gene TRBJ1-3, with a weak D call TRBD1 (5 bases). The CDR3 sequence is 15 residues long. Trimming pared 0 bases from V and 0 bases from J, leaving 6 bases between. In germline, CDR1 is LGHNA, CDR2 YNFKEQ. This CDR3 reads CASSQDRASGNTIYF. CDR3 DNA: TGTGCCAGCAGCCAAGACAGGGCCTCTGGAAACACCATATATTTT.

V and J are TRBV28 and TRBJ2-7, with a possible D match to TRBD2 (5 bases). Germline assignment: CDR1 MDHEN and CDR2 SYDVKM. The V end lost 3 bases, the J end lost 2 bases, and 14 bases lay between the germline ends. This CDR3 contains 15 residues. Here the CDR3 reads CASSFKVGGPYEQYF. CDR3 DNA sequence: TGTGCCAGCAGTTTTAAGGTGGGCGGGCCCTACGAGCAGTACTTC.

The sample holds one count of this clone. This chain links TRBV7-2 with TRBJ2-7; D might be TRBD1 (5 bases). Germline-derived CDR1 and CDR2 are SGHTA and FQGNSA. V lost 4 bases and J lost 1, with 11 bases in between. This CDR3 is 14 amino acids long. CDR3 bases: TGTGCCAGCAGCTCCAGGGTCCGTTCCTACGAGCAGTACTTC. It is translated as CASSSRVRSYEQYF.

The chain recombines TRBV4-3 with TRBJ2-1; no reliable D call. In germline, CDR1 is LGHNA, CDR2 YSLEER. This CDR3 has 13 residues. V was shortened by 0 bases and J by 9 bases, with 9 bases between the two germline ends. The CDR3 protein is CASSQDVGGEQFF. The CDR3 nucleotides read TGCGCCAGCAGCCAAGATGTAGGCGGTGAGCAGTTCTTC.

The chain combines TRBV10-2 with TRBJ2-1; TRBD2 matches 12 bases. The ends lost 10 bases at V and 8 bases at J; junction bases unmatched: 6. The germline V gene encodes CDR1 WSHSY and CDR2 SAAADI. This CDR3 is 13 amino acids long. CDR3 DNA: TGCGCCATATGGACTAGCGGGATTGATGAGCAGTTCTTC. Translated: CAIWTSGIDEQFF.

The chain uses TRBV6-5 and TRBJ2-7; TRBD1 matches at 10 bases. The germline CDR1 and CDR2 sequences are MNHEY and SVGAGI. J lost 6 bases, V lost 3 bases, and 5 bases had no gene match. The CDR3 loop spans 14 amino acids. CDR3 nucleotides: TGTGCCAGCAGTTATCCGACAGGGGGCCGCGAGCAGTACTTC. It encodes CASSYPTGGREQYF.

V gene TRBV19 combines with J gene TRBJ2-7, with 10 bases aligning to TRBD2. Trimming cost V 3 bases and J 6 bases; bases outside gene matches: 5. CDR3 length: 14 amino acids. The germline V gene has CDR1 LNHDA and CDR2 SQIVND (reference sequence). CDR3 nucleotide sequence: TGTGCCAGTAGTATTACTAGCGGGATTCTCGAGCAGTACTTC. Residues: CASSITSGILEQYF.

The rearrangement joins TRBV7-2 to TRBJ2-7; 7 bases line up with TRBD1. CDR1 and CDR2 (germline): SGHTA, FQGNSA. The length of the CDR3 is 14 residues. V gave up 5 bases and J gave up 2 bases; unmatched junction bases: 6. DNA for the CDR3: TGTGCCAGCAGCCCCCGGACAGGAACCTACGAGCAGTACTTC. This encodes CASSPRTGTYEQYF.

The chain recombines TRBV5-6 with TRBJ1-4; D gene unclear. Germline V gives CDR1 SGHDT, CDR2 YYEEEE. The CDR3 is made up of 18 amino acids. V lost 0 bases and J 0 bases, leaving 15 bases between the germline ends. The CDR3 DNA is TGTGCCAGCAGCTTGGTGTCAGGCGATTGGTCAACTAATGAAAAACTGTTTTTT. It translates to CASSLVSGDWSTNEKLFF.

The rearrangement links TRBV10-2 to TRBJ1-5; 11 bases are shared with TRBD1. After removal of 6 bases from V and 5 bases from J, the junction contained 6 bases not matched to a gene. Germline loops: CDR1 WSHSY, CDR2 SAAADI. The CDR3 loop spans 15 amino acids. The CDR3 spells CASSEDRGPYQPQHF. The CDR3 DNA reads TGCGCCAGCAGCGAGGACAGGGGGCCCTATCAGCCCCAGCATTTT.

The rearrangement joins TRBV4-1 to TRBJ2-5, with 7 positions matching TRBD2. The CDR3 has 16 residues. V dropped 2 bases and J dropped 0; count of bases not matched to a gene: 6. CDR1 and CDR2 (germline): MGHRA, YSYEKL. The CDR3 DNA follows: TGCGCCAGCAGCCAACCAGGTCGGGGGGACCAAGAGACCCAGTACTTC. Translating it yields CASSQPGRGDQETQYF.

This clone came up once. V is TRBV18 and J is TRBJ1-1, with a weak D call TRBD1 (5 bases). Per the germline V gene, CDR1 is KGHSH and CDR2 is LQKENI. The CDR3 totals 15 residues. V lost 1 base and J 0 bases, leaving 9 bases between the germline ends. The DNA for the CDR3 is TGTGCCAGCTCACCACGTCAGGACATGAACACTGAAGCTTTCTTT. Amino acids: CASSPRQDMNTEAFF.

The J gene is TRBJ1-1, the V gene TRBV4-1; 8 bases are a match to TRBD1. The germline CDR1 and CDR2 sequences are MGHRA and YSYEKL. Losses at the gene ends were 3 bases for V and 1 base for J; bases not matched to a gene: 4. This CDR3 is built from 15 residues. CDR3 DNA: TGCGCCAGCAGCCAGCTAGGGACAGGGAACACTGAAGCTTTCTTT. It is translated as CASSQLGTGNTEAFF.

The chain couples TRBV30 to TRBJ1-2, with no clear D. The germline V gene encodes CDR1 GTSNPN and CDR2 SVGIG (reference sequence). The CDR3 loop spans 13 amino acids. V dropped 4 bases and J dropped 4 bases, with 13 bases sitting between them. In DNA form, the CDR3 reads TGTGCCTGGATTACATTGCGGGCCTATGGCTACACCTTC. It translates to CAWITLRAYGYTF.

The chain joins TRBV2 to TRBJ2-7; 7 positions agree with TRBD1. The J segment lost 5 bases and the V segment lost 7 bases, leaving 11 bases of the junction unmatched. The CDR3 covers 14 residues. CDR1 is SNHLY and CDR2 is FYNNEI in the germline V gene. CDR3 sequence (DNA): TGTGCCAGCATGAGGGGGCAGGGACGCAACGAGCAGTACTTC. This encodes CASMRGQGRNEQYF.

The rearrangement joins TRBV21-1 to TRBJ2-7; the table calls TRBD1, which could not be checked here. TRBV21-1 is a listed pseudogene. The length of the CDR3 is 14 residues. The CDR3 nucleotides read TGTGCCAGCAGCAACCCGGGACAGGGCCACGAGCAGTACTTC. This gives the protein CASSNPGQGHEQYF.

J is TRBJ2-1 and V is TRBV4-2, with 10 bases fitting TRBD2. Trimming removed 0 bases from V and 7 bases from J; junction bases left unmatched: 3. The CDR3 is 15 residues long. In germline, CDR1 is LGHNA, CDR2 YNFKEQ. The CDR3 nucleotides are TGTGCCAGCAGCCAAGAACTAGCGGGAAATAATGAGCAGTTCTTC. Residues: CASSQELAGNNEQFF.